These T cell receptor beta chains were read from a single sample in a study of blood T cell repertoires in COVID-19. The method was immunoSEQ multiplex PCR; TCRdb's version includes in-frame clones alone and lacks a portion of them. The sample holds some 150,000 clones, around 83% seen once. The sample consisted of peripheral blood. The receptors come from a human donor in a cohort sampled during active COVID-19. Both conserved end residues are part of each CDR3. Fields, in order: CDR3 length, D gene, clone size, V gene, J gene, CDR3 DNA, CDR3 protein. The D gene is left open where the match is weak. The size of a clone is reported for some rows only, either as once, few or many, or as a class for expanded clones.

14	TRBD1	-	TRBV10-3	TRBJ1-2	TGTGCCACCGGGACAGGGGAGTTGAACTATGGCTACACCTTC	CATGTGELNYGYTF
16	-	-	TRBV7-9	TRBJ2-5	TGTGCCAGCAGCTCATTATCAGGGAAAATAGAAGAGACCCAGTACTTC	CASSSLSGKIEETQYF
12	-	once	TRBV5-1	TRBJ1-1	TGCGCCAGCAGCCCCGGTGAGCGAGAAGCTTTCTTT	CASSPGEREAFF
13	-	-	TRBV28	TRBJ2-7	TGTGCCAGCAGTTTGGGGCAGGGCTACGAGCAGTACTTC	CASSLGQGYEQYF
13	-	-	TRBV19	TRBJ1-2	TGTGCCAGTAGTATAGGACAGGCCTATGGCTACACCTTC	CASSIGQAYGYTF
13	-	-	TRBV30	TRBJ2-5	TGTGCCTGGAGTGTGGCCACCGGGGAGACCCAGTACTTC	CAWSVATGETQYF
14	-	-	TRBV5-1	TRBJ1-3	TGCGCCAGCGGAACAGGAGTCTCTGGAAACACCATATATTTT	CASGTGVSGNTIYF
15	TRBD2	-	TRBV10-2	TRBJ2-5	TGCGCCAGCAAAATCGCCAGCGGGGGAAAAGAGACCCAGTACTTC	CASKIASGGKETQYF
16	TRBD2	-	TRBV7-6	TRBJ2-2	TGTGCCAGCAGCAAGGGACTAGCGGGTAGCACCGGGGAGCTGTTTTTT	CASSKGLAGSTGELFF
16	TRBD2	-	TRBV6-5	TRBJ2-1	TGTGCCAGCAGTTACTCGGGGGTAGCGGGAGGGTTTGAGCAGTTCTTC	CASSYSGVAGGFEQFF
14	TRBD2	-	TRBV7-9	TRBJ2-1	TGTGCCAGCAGTCTGACTAGCGGGTTCAATGAGCAGTTCTTC	CASSLTSGFNEQFF
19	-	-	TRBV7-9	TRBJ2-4	TGTGCCAGCAGCCGGGGGAGCCAGGGGGAAAGGGAAGCCAAAAACATTCAGTACTTC	CASSRGSQGEREAKNIQYF
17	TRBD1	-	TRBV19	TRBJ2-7	TGTGCCAGTAGGCCATTTCGGGACAGGGGGCCGCCATACGAGCAGTACTTC	CASRPFRDRGPPYEQYF
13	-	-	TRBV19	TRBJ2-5	TGTGCCAGTAGTATCGCGAAGAAAGAGACCCAGTACTTC	CASSIAKKETQYF
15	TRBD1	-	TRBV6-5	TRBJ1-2	TGTGCCAGCAACATCGACAGGGGATCTAACTATGGCTACACCTTC	CASNIDRGSNYGYTF
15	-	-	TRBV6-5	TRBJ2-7	TGTGCCAGCAGTTACGCAGGGCGGGGCGGAGACGAGCAGTACTTC	CASSYAGRGGDEQYF
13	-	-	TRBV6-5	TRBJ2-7	TGTGCCAGCAGTCTACAGGGCTCCTACGAGCAGTACTTC	CASSLQGSYEQYF
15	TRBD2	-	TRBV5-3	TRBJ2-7	TGTGCCAGAAGCCGAAGACTAGCGGAGGCAGACGAGCAGTACTTC	CARSRRLAEADEQYF
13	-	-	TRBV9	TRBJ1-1	TGTGCCAGCAGCGTCCAGGTGAACACTGAAGCTTTCTTT	CASSVQVNTEAFF
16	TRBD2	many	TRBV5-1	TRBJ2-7	TGCGCCAGCAGCCAGAGACCCGGGACTAGTGGGTACGAGCAGTACTTC	CASSQRPGTSGYEQYF
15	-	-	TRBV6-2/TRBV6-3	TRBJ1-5	TGTGCCAGCAGTTACCGCCAGGGGAGGGATCAGCCCCAGCATTTT	CASSYRQGRDQPQHF
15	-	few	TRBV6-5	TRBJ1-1	TGTGCCAGCAGTCCTTGGACAGCCTCGAACACTGAAGCTTTCTTT	CASSPWTASNTEAFF
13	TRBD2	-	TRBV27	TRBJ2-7	TGTGCCAGCAGTTTAGTCGCTAGCGGGATGCAGTACTTC	CASSLVASGMQYF
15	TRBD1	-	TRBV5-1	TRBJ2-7	TGCGCCAGCAGCTCCGGGACAGGGGGCTCCTACGAGCAGTACTTC	CASSSGTGGSYEQYF
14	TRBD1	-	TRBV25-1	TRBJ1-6	TGTGCCAGCACCACGGGACAGGGTTATTCACCCCTCCACTTT	CASTTGQGYSPLHF
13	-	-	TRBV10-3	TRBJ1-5	TGTGCCATCAGTGCGGGGGACGGTCAGCCCCAGCATTTT	CAISAGDGQPQHF
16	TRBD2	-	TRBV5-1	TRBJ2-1	TGCGCCAGCAGCTTGGGCCAACTAGCGGGCTACAATGAGCAGTTCTTC	CASSLGQLAGYNEQFF
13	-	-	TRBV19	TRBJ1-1	TGTGCCAGTAGGGCACAGGGAGGGACTGAAGCTTTCTTT	CASRAQGGTEAFF
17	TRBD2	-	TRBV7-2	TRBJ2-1	TGTGCCAGCAGCTCCCGTAGCTCTGCGGGAGTAGACAATGAGCAGTTCTTC	CASSSRSSAGVDNEQFF
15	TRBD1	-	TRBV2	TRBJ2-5	TGTGCCAGCACTCCCCAAGGCGGACAGGGGGAGACCCAGTACTTC	CASTPQGGQGETQYF
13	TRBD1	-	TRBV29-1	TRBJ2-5	TGCAGCGTTGGACAGGGGGCCCAAGAGACCCAGTACTTC	CSVGQGAQETQYF
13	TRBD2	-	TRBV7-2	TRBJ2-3	TGTGCCAGCAGCCACCCTAGCGGGAGGGCGCAGTATTTT	CASSHPSGRAQYF
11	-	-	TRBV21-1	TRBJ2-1	TGTGCCAGCAGCAAAGGAGGTGAGCAGTTCTTC	CASSKGGEQFF
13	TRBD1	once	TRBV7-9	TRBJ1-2	TGTGCCAGCAGCGTTGACAGGGTCAATAGGTACACCTTC	CASSVDRVNRYTF
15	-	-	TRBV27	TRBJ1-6	TGTGCCAGCAGTTTTCGCAGGGGAGAAAATTCACCCCTCCACTTT	CASSFRRGENSPLHF
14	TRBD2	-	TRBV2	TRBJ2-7	TGTGCCAGCAGTGCCCTCGCGGGGGGGCTAAGCGAATACTTC	CASSALAGGLSEYF
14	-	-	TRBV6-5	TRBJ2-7	TGTGCCAGCCAACGTGCGGGCGCAAAGAACGAGCAGTACTTC	CASQRAGAKNEQYF
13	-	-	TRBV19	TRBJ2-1	TGTGCCAGTAGTATGCAGAATACTGGGCGGCAGTTCTTC	CASSMQNTGRQFF
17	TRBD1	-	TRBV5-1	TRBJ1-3	TGCGCCAGCAGGCGAGACAGGGACATCAGCTCTGGAAACACCATATATTTT	CASRRDRDISSGNTIYF
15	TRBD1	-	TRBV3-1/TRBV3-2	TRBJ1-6	TGTGCCAGCAGTAGGGGACAGGGATATAATTCACCCCTCCACTTT	CASSRGQGYNSPLHF
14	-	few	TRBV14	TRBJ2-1	TGTGCCAGCAGCCAAAGGCGACAGGTCAATGAGCAGTTCTTC	CASSQRRQVNEQFF
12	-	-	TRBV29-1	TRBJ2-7	TGCAGCGTTGGGGGGGAGGACTACGAGCAGTACTTC	CSVGGEDYEQYF
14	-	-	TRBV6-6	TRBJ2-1	TGTGCCAGCGGGAAGGGGCAGGGGTTTGATGAGCAGTTCTTC	CASGKGQGFDEQFF
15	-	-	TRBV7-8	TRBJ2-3	TGTGCCAGCAGCTTAGACAGAAGGATGGCAGATACGCAGTATTTT	CASSLDRRMADTQYF
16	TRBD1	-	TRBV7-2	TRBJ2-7	TGTGCCAGCAGCTTAAGGGGGAGACAGGGGTCATACGAGCAGTACTTC	CASSLRGRQGSYEQYF
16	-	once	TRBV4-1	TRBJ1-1	TGCGCCAGCAGCCAAGGCGGACGCTGGACAGACACTGAAGCTTTCTTT	CASSQGGRWTDTEAFF
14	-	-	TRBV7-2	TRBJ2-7	TGTGCCAGCAGCTTAGTACAGGGAGCCTACGAGCAGTACTTC	CASSLVQGAYEQYF
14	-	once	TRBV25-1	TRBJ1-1	TGTGCCAGCAGCCACTGGTATGGGGGCGAAGGAGCTTTCTTT	CASSHWYGGEGAFF
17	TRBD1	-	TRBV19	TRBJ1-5	TGTGCCAGTAGTAAAGACAGGGGGCGCGAGGGCAATCAGCCCCAGCATTTT	CASSKDRGREGNQPQHF
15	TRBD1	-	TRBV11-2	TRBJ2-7	TGTGCCAGCAGCCCCGAGGGGACAGGGCGCTACGAGCAGTACTTC	CASSPEGTGRYEQYF
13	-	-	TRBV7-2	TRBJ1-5	TGTGCCAGCAGCTTAGTACAGGGTCAGCCCCAGCATTTT	CASSLVQGQPQHF
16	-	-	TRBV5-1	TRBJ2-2	TGCGCCAGCATCGTCCTACCGGGACTGGGGCCCGGGGAGCTGTTTTTT	CASIVLPGLGPGELFF
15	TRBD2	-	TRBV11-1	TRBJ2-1	TGTGCCAGCAGCTTGATGGGCGGGAGCGGCAATGAGCAGTTCTTC	CASSLMGGSGNEQFF
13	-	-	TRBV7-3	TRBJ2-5	TGTGCCAGCAGCCGGGGAAGACAAGAGACCCAGTACTTC	CASSRGRQETQYF
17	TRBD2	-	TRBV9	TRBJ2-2	TGTGCCAGCAGCGTCCTAGCGGGAGGATTCGACACCGGGGAGCTGTTTTTT	CASSVLAGGFDTGELFF